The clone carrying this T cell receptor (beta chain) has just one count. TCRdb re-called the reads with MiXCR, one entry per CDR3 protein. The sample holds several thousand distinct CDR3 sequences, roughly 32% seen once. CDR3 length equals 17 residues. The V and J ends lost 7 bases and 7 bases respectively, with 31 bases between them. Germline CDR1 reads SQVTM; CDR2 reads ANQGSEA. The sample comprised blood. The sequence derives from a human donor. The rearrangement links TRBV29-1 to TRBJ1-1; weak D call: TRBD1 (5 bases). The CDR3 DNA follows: TGCAGCGCTGGGACCACAATTAACTTCGCCATGGAGGGTGAAGCTTTCTTT. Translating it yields CSAGTTINFAMEGEAFF. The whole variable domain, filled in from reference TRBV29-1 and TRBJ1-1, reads SAVISQKPSRDICQRGTSLTIQCQVDSQVTMMFWYRQQPGQSLTLIATANQGSEATYESGFVIDKFPISRPNLTFSTLTVSNMSPEDSSIYLCSAGTTINFAMEGEAFFGQGTRLTVV.